These T cell receptor beta chains were read from a single sample in a study of T cell responses to AZD1222 COVID-19 vaccine. Generated by immunoSEQ multiplex PCR, the TCRdb table keeps only in-frame clones and is missing some. Of 150,000 to 180,000 clones listed, more than 90% were seen once; the top ten hold around 18%. The specimen was peripheral blood, collected on day 0 of AZD1222 vaccination. The receptors come from an adult in good health. Each CDR3 is given with its conserved first and last residue. A D gene is named only where the DNA matches it firmly. Size tells how often a clone was seen (once, few, many) or the class of an expanded clone, and some rows leave it out.

TRBD2 | TRBJ2-7 | TRBV6-1 | - | TGTGCCAGCAGTGAAAGACTAGCGGGAGCCTACGAGCAGTACTTC | CASSERLAGAYEQYF
- | TRBJ1-2 | TRBV25-1 | - | TGTGCCAGCAGTGCCCGGACAGCCTATGGCTACACCTTC | CASSARTAYGYTF
- | TRBJ2-1 | TRBV7-3 | - | TGTGCCAGCAGCTTAGTTGGGTCAGGGCTCAATGAGCAGTTCTTC | CASSLVGSGLNEQFF
- | TRBJ1-4 | TRBV9 | - | TGTGCCAGCAGCACCCCTGGGGGCTGGTCCGATGGTCGCAATGAAAAACTGTTTTTT | CASSTPGGWSDGRNEKLFF
TRBD2 | TRBJ2-1 | TRBV5-1 | once | TGCGCCAGCAGCTTGGTCGGGGGGACTAGCGGGGACAATGAGCAGTTCTTC | CASSLVGGTSGDNEQFF
TRBD2 | TRBJ2-3 | TRBV5-1 | - | TGCGCCAGCAGCTTAGCGGGAGGTGCAGATACGCAGTATTTT | CASSLAGGADTQYF
- | TRBJ1-1 | TRBV2 | - | TGTGCCAGCAGTGCCGGGCGGATGAACACTGAAGCTTTCTTT | CASSAGRMNTEAFF
- | TRBJ1-3 | TRBV5-8 | - | TGTGCCAGCAGCCCAAGGGAAATCTCTGGAAACACCATATATTTT | CASSPREISGNTIYF
- | TRBJ2-1 | TRBV5-5 | - | TGTGCCAGCAGCCCCCTAGAGAATGAGCAGTTCTTC | CASSPLENEQFF
- | TRBJ2-3 | TRBV2 | - | TGTGCCAGCAGGGGCAGGGGAGGTTATACAGATACGCAGTATTTT | CASRGRGGYTDTQYF
TRBD1 | TRBJ2-3 | TRBV9 | once | TGTGCCAGCAGCGAGGGACAGGGCACAGATACGCAGTATTTT | CASSEGQGTDTQYF
- | TRBJ1-5 | TRBV28 | - | TGTGCCAGCAGGCAAGGGGGGGATAACCAGCATTTT | CASRQGGDNQHF
TRBD1 | TRBJ2-7 | TRBV23-1 | - | TGCGCCAGCGCCCCGACAGGGGGCTCCTACGAGCAGTACTTC | CASAPTGGSYEQYF
TRBD2 | TRBJ2-1 | TRBV3-1/TRBV3-2 | - | TGTGCCAGCAAGGTAGCGGGGGGCTCCTACAATGAGCAGTTCTTC | CASKVAGGSYNEQFF
- | TRBJ1-5 | TRBV21-1 | - | TGTGCCAGCAGCAAAGGGGGGGATAGCAATCAGCCCCAGCATTTT | CASSKGGDSNQPQHF
TRBD1 | TRBJ1-2 | TRBV19 | - | TGTGCCAGTAGCGATCCCCGGACAGGGGACAGGTATGGCTACACCTTC | CASSDPRTGDRYGYTF
TRBD1 | TRBJ1-2 | TRBV7-2 | - | TGTGCCAGCAGCACAGACAGGGGCGCCTATGGCTACACCTTC | CASSTDRGAYGYTF
TRBD1 | TRBJ1-4 | TRBV7-9 | - | TGTGCCAGCAGCCGCAGGGACAGGGGGAATGAAAAACTGTTTTTT | CASSRRDRGNEKLFF
- | TRBJ2-7 | TRBV4-1 | once | TGCGCCAGCAGCTCAATAGGGGAGTACTCCTACGAGCAGTACTTC | CASSSIGEYSYEQYF
TRBD2 | TRBJ2-7 | TRBV19 | - | TGTGCCAGTAGTATGGGCGGGAGCTCCTACGAGCAGTACTTC | CASSMGGSSYEQYF
- | TRBJ2-2 | TRBV19 | - | TGTGCCAGTACTCGCTGGGGGAACACCGGGGAGCTGTTTTTT | CASTRWGNTGELFF
- | TRBJ1-1 | TRBV27 | - | TGTGCCAGCAGTCCCAGGCCCCCAGGGACTGAAGCTTTCTTT | CASSPRPPGTEAFF
TRBD1 | TRBJ1-2 | TRBV19 | - | TGTGCCAGTAATTTGGGGACAGGGACCTATGGCTACACCTTC | CASNLGTGTYGYTF
TRBD1 | TRBJ1-4 | TRBV5-4 | - | TGTGCCAGCAGCCAGGGACAGTCGAATGAAAAACTGTTTTTT | CASSQGQSNEKLFF
TRBD1 | TRBJ1-2 | TRBV5-1 | - | TGCGCCAGCAGCGACCCGGACAGGGGGCTAAGGGGCTACACCTTC | CASSDPDRGLRGYTF
- | TRBJ1-1 | TRBV6-1 | - | TGTGCCAGCAGTGAACGGGCGCAAAGCCGGGCTTTCTTT | CASSERAQSRAFF
- | TRBJ2-5 | TRBV6-2/TRBV6-3 | - | TGTGCCAGCAGTCAAGGGGTCCCTCGTGACTTC | CASSQGVPRDF
TRBD1 | TRBJ2-7 | TRBV5-1 | few | TGCGCCAGCAGCTGGACCGGGACAGGGAAGGCGCGGAACCACGAGCAGTACTTC | CASSWTGTGKARNHEQYF
- | TRBJ1-6 | TRBV13 | once | TGTGCCAGCAGCTTAGCGGGCGGGAGAACTACCTATAATTCACCCCTCCACTTT | CASSLAGGRTTYNSPLHF
- | TRBJ2-2 | TRBV5-1 | - | TGCGCCAGCAGCTCCCAAATTATAACCGGGGAGCTGTTTTTT | CASSSQIITGELFF
- | TRBJ1-6 | TRBV18 | few | TGTGCCAGCTCACGAGGGTTAGAGGATTCACCCCTCCACTTT | CASSRGLEDSPLHF
- | TRBJ2-7 | TRBV2 | - | TGTGCCAGCAGTGAAGGGGTCCTCGACCTAACCGAGCAGTACTTC | CASSEGVLDLTEQYF
TRBD1 | TRBJ2-5 | TRBV6-9 | - | TGTGCCAGCAGTTCCCCAGGGGGAGCCGTCGAGGGAACCCAGTACTTC | CASSSPGGAVEGTQYF
- | TRBJ1-1 | TRBV3-1/TRBV3-2 | - | TGTGCCAGCAGCCGTAGGAACACTGAAGCTTTCTTT | CASSRRNTEAFF
- | TRBJ2-2 | TRBV12-5 | - | TGTGCTAGTGGTTTGAGAGCCGCGCGCAGAACCGGGGAGCTGTTTTTT | CASGLRAARRTGELFF
- | TRBJ2-7 | TRBV19 | - | TGTGCCAGTAGTACCCGGACAGGAGGGGTGGGCGAGCAGTACTTC | CASSTRTGGVGEQYF
- | TRBJ1-5 | TRBV7-6 | - | TGTGCCAGCAGCTTGGTCCCGGGATCGGGGAGCAATCAGCCCCAGCATTTT | CASSLVPGSGSNQPQHF
- | TRBJ2-1 | TRBV7-3 | - | TGTGCCAGCAGCCCCGAGGGGGGTAATTCCTACAATGAGCAGTTCTTC | CASSPEGGNSYNEQFF
- | TRBJ1-2 | TRBV6-5 | - | TGTGCCAGCAGTTACGGGCAGGATAGGGGCTACACCTTC | CASSYGQDRGYTF
- | TRBJ1-6 | TRBV30 | - | TGTGCCTGGAGTGTACCGGACACTGCGGGCATCCAGTTGCGCCCCCACTTT | CAWSVPDTAGIQLRPHF
- | TRBJ2-7 | TRBV11-2 | - | TGTGCCAGCAGCTTATCCTCCGGCAGTGTCTACGAGCAGTACTTC | CASSLSSGSVYEQYF
- | TRBJ2-3 | TRBV7-2 | - | TGTGCCAGCAGCTTACATACTAGCACAGATACGCAGTATTTT | CASSLHTSTDTQYF
- | TRBJ1-2 | TRBV5-1 | - | TGCGCCAGCAGCTTGGATAGCAGCCCTAACTATGGCTACACCTTC | CASSLDSSPNYGYTF
- | TRBJ2-7 | TRBV27 | - | TGTGCCAGCAGTTCCCACCACGAGCAGTACTTC | CASSSHHEQYF
TRBD1 | TRBJ1-1 | TRBV5-4 | - | TGTGCCAGCAGCTCGCCACAGGGGGCAGACACTGAAGCTTTCTTT | CASSSPQGADTEAFF
TRBD1 | TRBJ1-2 | TRBV27 | - | TGTGCCAGCAGTCCTCTGGACAGGGGGGTAGGCTACACCTTC | CASSPLDRGVGYTF
- | TRBJ1-1 | TRBV14 | - | TGTGCCAGCAGCCCCTATGGGGGGCTGGGAAACACTGAAGCTTTCTTT | CASSPYGGLGNTEAFF
- | TRBJ2-1 | TRBV7-9 | - | TGTGCCAGCAGCTCCAGTGGGAGTGAGCAGTTCTTC | CASSSSGSEQFF
- | TRBJ1-6 | TRBV4-3 | - | TGCGCCAGCAGCCCTCGGGGTAATAATTCACCCCTCCACTTT | CASSPRGNNSPLHF
TRBD1 | TRBJ1-4 | TRBV4-1 | - | TGCGCCAGCAGCCACCCCGGACAGGGCTCAAAGGAAAAACTGTTTTTT | CASSHPGQGSKEKLFF
- | TRBJ2-3 | TRBV7-8 | - | TGTGCCAGCGCACGAGAGGCGCTCAGCACAGATACGCAGTATTTT | CASAREALSTDTQYF
- | TRBJ1-1 | TRBV19 | - | TGTGCCAGTAGTATACCCCTCGGCAGGGGCGACACTGAAGCTTTCTTT | CASSIPLGRGDTEAFF
TRBD1 | TRBJ1-5 | TRBV2 | - | TGTGCCAGCAGTCAGGGGGTCCGACAGCCCCAGCATTTT | CASSQGVRQPQHF